Listed here are 9 T cell receptor beta chains from one sample, sequenced in a study of CD8 T cells in ankylosing spondylitis. General observations from the study: The study identified a TCR beta motif of roughly eight highly homologous variants that appeared characteristic of ankylosing spondylitis blood.

Their antigens are not known. MiXCR, applied by TCRdb to the 5' RACE reads, yields one record per CDR3 protein. The table lists around 390,000 distinct CDR3 sequences, about a fifth of them singletons. Sequenced sample: blood, either unsorted or a sorted T cell fraction (not recorded which). The receptors shown here come from a male donor with ankylosing spondylitis.

This clonotype was detected only a few times. V usage is TRBV20-1 and J usage is TRBJ2-1; D gene unclear. Looked up from germline, CDR1 is DFQATT and CDR2 is SNEGSKA (reference sequence). V was clipped by 3 bases and J by 5 bases, with 17 bases between them. The length of the CDR3 is 15 residues. CDR3 sequence reads: CSASINGPANNEQFF. The CDR3 DNA reads TGCAGTGCTAGCATCAACGGTCCAGCGAACAATGAGCAGTTCTTC.

This clonotype came up a few times. V gene TRBV3-1 combines with J gene TRBJ1-4, with 11 bases matching TRBD1. Trimming removed 6 bases from V and 2 bases from J; junction bases left unmatched: 2. The CDR3 covers 15 residues. Germline assignment: CDR1 LGHDT and CDR2 YNNKEL (reference sequence). CDR3 loop: CASRDRGHTNEKLFF. The CDR3 DNA sequence: TGTGCCAGCAGGGACAGGGGGCACACTAATGAAAAACTGTTTTTT. The variable domain in full, completed from reference TRBV3-1 and TRBJ1-4, reads DTAVSQTPKYLVTQMGNDKSIKCEQNLGHDTMYWYKQDSKKFLKIMFSYNNKELIINETVPNRFSPKSPDKAHLNLHINSLELGDSAVYFCASRDRGHTNEKLFFGSGTQLSVL.

The chain couples TRBV24-1 to TRBJ1-1; TRBD1 agrees at 8 bases. V lost 8 bases to trimming and J lost 2 bases; unmatched junction nucleotides: 3. The CDR3 contains 13 residues. Germline lookup yields CDR1 KGHDR and CDR2 SFDVKD. CDR3 nucleotide sequence: TGTGCCACCAAAGGGACAGGCAACACTGAAGCTTTCTTT. This sequence encodes CATKGTGNTEAFF.

This clonotype was seen ten or more times. The chain combines TRBV7-2 with TRBJ2-7, with no clear D. CDR1 and CDR2 (germline): SGHTA, FQGNSA. The CDR3 runs 12 residues. V lost 5 bases and J lost 4, with 9 bases in between. Here the CDR3 DNA reads TGTGCCAGCAGCCCGCGTATTTACGAGCAGTACTTC. It codes for CASSPRIYEQYF.

This chain joins TRBV6-5 and TRBJ1-5, with D perhaps matching TRBD1 (5 bases). The CDR3 is 15 residues long. Trimming removed 0 bases at V and 7 bases at J, with 13 bases between. Per the germline V gene, CDR1 is MNHEY and CDR2 is SVGAGI. The CDR3 reads CASSYSRGTGQPQHF. Written as DNA, the CDR3 is TGTGCCAGCAGTTACTCGCGGGGGACGGGGCAGCCCCAGCATTTT.

The chain combines TRBV5-6 with TRBJ2-3; the match to TRBD2 covers 11 bases. The CDR3 sequence is 21 residues long. V lost 5 bases, J lost 0 bases, and 20 bases stayed unmatched. Germline V gene lookup returns CDR1 SGHDT and CDR2 YYEEEE. The CDR3 nucleotides read TGTGCCAGCAGGCGGAACCTTCGACTAGCGGGACACATGGGAAGCACAGATACGCAGTATTTT. This codes for CASRRNLRLAGHMGSTDTQYF.

The rearrangement links TRBV9 to TRBJ2-3; the D is unclear. Per germline, CDR1 SGDLS and CDR2 YYNGEE. CDR3 size: 14 residues. The germline V and J ends were trimmed by 0 bases and 0 bases, with 5 bases remaining between them. The CDR3 DNA reads as TGTGCCAGCAGCGTAGGTTTTAGCACAGATACGCAGTATTTT. This encodes CASSVGFSTDTQYF.

This clonotype was counted only a few times. The V gene is TRBV29-1, the J gene TRBJ2-3; perhaps TRBD1 as D (5 bases). The germline CDR1 and CDR2 sequences are SQVTM and ANQGSEA. Trimming took 5 bases from V and 5 from J, leaving 14 bases between them. CDR3 length equals 13 residues. Here the CDR3 reads CSVRRGRGDTQYF. CDR3 coding DNA: TGCAGCGTTCGAAGGGGTCGAGGAGATACGCAGTATTTT.

The V call is TRBV24-1, the J call TRBJ2-1; 10 positions agree with TRBD2. CDR3 length: 15 amino acids. The V segment lost 4 bases and the J segment 8 bases; nucleotides outside the gene matches: 7. Germline loops: CDR1 KGHDR, CDR2 SFDVKD. The CDR3 DNA reads TGTGCCACCAGTGAAGCGGGAGGGCCTTTCCATGAGCAGTTCTTC. Translation gives CATSEAGGPFHEQFF.